Shown below are 17 T cell receptor beta chains from a single sample sequenced in a study of vaccination effects on CD4 cells after COVID-19 (dated by TCRdb to between 2021 and 2024). These receptors' antigens are unknown. After approximately 11 days of culture, CD4+ T cells were isolated with the EasySep CD4+ T cell isolation kit. Convalescent patients had PCR-confirmed SARS-CoV-2 infection between March and December 2020, before Alpha, Beta and Delta variants emerged in the United States. Participants received two doses of either the BNT162b2 or the mRNA-1273 mRNA SARS-CoV-2 vaccine. Library method: the immunoSEQ multiplex PCR assay. The source is immuneACCESS, and TCRdb retained only in-frame sequences with V and J called. Part of the clones is not carried over; for the studies checked, unresolved V genes explain less than half of this, and the remainder is unexplained. In all, the sample holds 40,000 to 45,000 clones, and less than 85% of those were seen once. Jointly, the top ten make up 3% to 4% of the sample.

The sample here was CD4+ T cells from PBMCs cultured without peptide, taken after COVID-19 vaccination. These receptors were taken from a human donor who had a prior SARS-CoV-2 infection.

The chain couples TRBV6-1 to TRBJ1-5; weak D call: TRBD1 (5 bases). The V gene lost 2 bases and the J gene lost 2 bases, with 10 bases spanning the gap. The germline V gene encodes CDR1 MNHNS and CDR2 SASEGT. The CDR3 has 15 residues. In DNA, the CDR3 is TGTGCCAGCAGTGAACTTAGGGGAGGCAATCAGCCCCAGCATTTT. Protein sequence: CASSELRGGNQPQHF.

CDR3 bases: TGTGCCAGCAGCCTAAACATCAATTCACCCCTCCACTTT. Its protein product is CASSLNINSPLHF. The chain combines TRBV14 with TRBJ1-6; D not resolved. Trimming took off 4 bases at V and 7 bases at J, with 8 bases between the two ends. From germline, CDR1 is SGHDN and CDR2 FVKESK. The CDR3 totals 13 residues.

This chain connects TRBV7-2 to TRBJ1-3, with D possibly TRBD1 on 5 matching bases. This CDR3 has 15 residues. V lost 5 bases and J 2 bases, leaving 13 bases between the germline ends. CDR1 is SGHTA, CDR2 FQGNSA, per germline. CDR3 loop: CASSPRGGAGNTIYF. CDR3 in DNA: TGTGCCAGCAGCCCACGGGGGGGGGCTGGAAACACCATATATTTT.

The V and J genes are TRBV4-3 and TRBJ1-2, with a tentative D call TRBD1 (6 bases). Trimming took 4 bases from V and 8 from J, leaving 23 bases between them. Germline values: CDR1 LGHNA, CDR2 YSLEER. CDR3 length: 16 amino acids. The CDR3 DNA follows: TGCGCCAGCAGCCCCGGAGCCACAGGGATGAGAAACGGCTACACCTTC. Translating gives CASSPGATGMRNGYTF.

This chain uses TRBV19 with TRBJ1-1, with TRBD1 as a possible D gene (5 bases). Germline V gene sequence: CDR1 LNHDA, CDR2 SQIVND (reference sequence). V dropped 0 bases and J dropped 1 base, with 15 bases sitting between them. The CDR3 extends over 17 amino acids. CDR3 in DNA: TGTGCCAGTAGTATAGATGGGTCCGGGGCCTGGAACACTGAAGCTTTCTTT. Translating gives CASSIDGSGAWNTEAFF.

The V and J genes are TRBV19 and TRBJ1-4, with 8 nucleotides matching TRBD1. J lost 7 bases, V lost 9 bases, and 16 bases had no gene match. The CDR3 is 16 amino acids. Germline V gene sequence: CDR1 LNHDA, CDR2 SQIVND (reference sequence). The CDR3 sequence is CASSTDRDAVTEKLFF. CDR3 DNA: TGTGCCAGCTCAACGGACAGGGATGCTGTGACTGAAAAACTGTTTTTT.

This chain uses TRBV5-1 with TRBJ1-1; D gene uncertain. V lost 4 bases and J lost 3, with 25 bases in between. The germline gives CDR1 SGHRS, CDR2 YFSETQ. CDR3 length equals 18 residues. CDR3 in amino acids: CASSPQSGFWAEHTEAFF. Here the CDR3 DNA reads TGCGCCAGCAGCCCACAGTCGGGGTTTTGGGCTGAACACACTGAAGCTTTCTTT.

In DNA form, the CDR3 reads TGTGCCAGCAGTTACTCAAATAACCCCCCTGAAGCTTTCTTT. It encodes CASSYSNNPPEAFF. The genes are TRBV6-6 and TRBJ1-1; D not certain. Per the germline V gene, CDR1 is MNHNY and CDR2 is SVGAGI (reference sequence). The CDR3 runs to 14 residues. V lost 0 bases and J 6 bases, leaving 11 bases between the germline ends.

The J gene is TRBJ2-3, the V gene TRBV7-3; no clear D. Germline CDR1 SGHTA, CDR2 FQGTGA. V lost 5 bases to trimming and J lost 2 bases, with 14 bases between them. The CDR3 extends over 15 amino acids. In DNA, the CDR3 is TGTGCCAGCAGCGGATCCGGGTCAATCACAGATACGCAGTATTTT. Amino acids: CASSGSGSITDTQYF. The full variable domain, completed using reference TRBV7-3 and TRBJ2-3, is GAGVSQTPSNKVTEKGKYVELRCDPISGHTALYWYRQSLGQGPEFLIYFQGTGAADDSGLPNDRFFAVRPEGSVSTLKIQRTERGDSAVYLCASSGSGSITDTQYFGPGTRLTVL.

This chain links TRBV5-4 with TRBJ2-5; D possibly corresponds to TRBD1 (6 bases). V lost 4 bases and J lost 2, with 15 bases in between. The length of the CDR3 is 15 residues. CDR1 SGHNT and CDR2 YYREEE come from the germline V gene (reference sequence). CDR3 coding DNA: TGTGCCAGCAGCCCCCGTTTGGACAGTCAAGAGACCCAGTACTTC. Protein product: CASSPRLDSQETQYF. Full variable domain (remainder filled in from reference TRBV5-4 and TRBJ2-5): ETGVTQSPTHLIKTRGQQVTLRCSSQSGHNTVSWYQQALGQGPQFIFQYYREEENGRGNFPPRFSGLQFPNYSSELNVNALELDDSALYLCASSPRLDSQETQYFGPGTRLLVL.

The chain carries TRBV5-6 and TRBJ1-1, with a possible D match to TRBD1 (5 bases). Trimming stripped 1 base from V and 8 bases from J, with 6 bases between. There are 11 residues in the CDR3. The germline V gene encodes CDR1 SGHDT and CDR2 YYEEEE. The CDR3 loop reads CASSLYREAFF. CDR3 DNA: TGTGCCAGCAGCTTGTACAGGGAAGCTTTCTTT.

The chain combines TRBV27 with TRBJ2-7, with 9 bases fitting TRBD1. V was pared by 5 bases and J by 3 bases, with 14 bases of the junction left unmatched. The CDR3 runs 17 residues. Germline V CDR1 and CDR2: MNHEY, SMNVEV (reference sequence). The CDR3 bases are TGTGCCAGCAGTCCTAGGGGTGGGACAGGGAGTTTCTACGAGCAGTACTTC. Its protein is CASSPRGGTGSFYEQYF.

V and J are TRBV9 and TRBJ1-2; D not resolved. CDR3 length equals 15 residues. Trimming took 3 bases from V and 2 from J, leaving 14 bases between them. Per germline, CDR1 SGDLS and CDR2 YYNGEE. CDR3 protein: CASSANPSWNYGYTF. The CDR3 DNA follows: TGTGCCAGCAGCGCAAACCCGTCTTGGAACTATGGCTACACCTTC.

CDR3 sequence (DNA): TGTGCCAGTAGTACCTTGACAGGTCCTAACACAGATACGCAGTATTTT. Amino acids: CASSTLTGPNTDTQYF. This sequence joins TRBV19 and TRBJ2-3, with D possibly TRBD1 on 6 matching bases. This CDR3 is 16 amino acids long. From germline, CDR1 is LNHDA and CDR2 SQIVND (reference sequence). V was cut by 4 bases and J by 2 bases, with 16 bases left in between.

The CDR3 DNA reads as TGCGCCAGCAGCTTGGGAGAAATCTACAATGAGCAGTTCTTC. Translating it yields CASSLGEIYNEQFF. The V call is TRBV5-1, the J call TRBJ2-1, with unresolved D. Trimming stripped 0 bases from V and 3 bases from J, with 7 bases between. CDR1 and CDR2 from the germline V gene are SGHRS and YFSETQ. The CDR3 sequence is 14 residues long.

V is TRBV6-6 and J is TRBJ1-2; D perhaps matches TRBD1 (5 bases). The CDR3 sequence is 15 residues long. Trimming pared 8 bases from V and 1 base from J, leaving 17 bases between. Germline loops: CDR1 MNHNY, CDR2 SVGAGI (reference sequence). CDR3 in amino acids: CASLGRDWINYGYTF. The CDR3 DNA reads as TGTGCCAGCCTAGGTAGGGACTGGATTAACTATGGCTACACCTTC.

This clone came up once. The V and J genes are TRBV20-1 and TRBJ1-2; unclear D gene. The length of the CDR3 is 13 residues. The V end lost 4 bases, the J end lost 1 base, and 10 bases lay between the germline ends. Germline V lookup: CDR1 DFQATT, CDR2 SNEGSKA (reference sequence). The CDR3 region is CSANDGINYGYTF. DNA for the CDR3: TGCAGTGCTAATGACGGGATTAACTATGGCTACACCTTC.